A single sample gave rise to the 27 T cell receptor beta chains below, sequenced in a study of cytomegalovirus exposure and HLA in healthy donors. The PCR made use of 60 Vbeta and 13 Jbeta primers. TCRdb keeps only in-frame clones here, not all; method: immunoSEQ multiplex PCR. The sample has around 130,000 clones; about 85% are singletons. Sequenced material: PBMCs. These receptors were taken from a boy younger than 18 in good health and CMV-seronegative.

The CDR3 loop reads CASEDRSYGYTF. In DNA, the CDR3 is TGTGCCTCCGAAGACAGGTCCTATGGCTACACCTTC. The gene calls are TRBV30 and TRBJ1-2; D possibly corresponds to TRBD1 (6 bases). Germline values: CDR1 GTSNPN, CDR2 SVGIG (reference sequence). V was clipped by 7 bases and J by 4 bases, with 13 bases between them. The CDR3 runs 12 residues.

The rearrangement links TRBV4-1 to TRBJ1-3; TRBD1 aligns across 7 bases. The CDR3 length is 15 residues. Germline CDR1 reads MGHRA; CDR2 reads YSYEKL. V was clipped by 4 bases and J by 4 bases; unmatched bases: 7. The CDR3 loop reads CASSRLTGIGNTIYF. CDR3 coding DNA: TGCGCCAGCAGCCGCCTGACAGGGATCGGAAACACCATATATTTT.

The rearrangement joins TRBV12-5 to TRBJ2-1, with 16 bases matching TRBD2. The CDR3 contains 18 residues. Losses at the gene ends were 6 bases for V and 7 bases for J; bases not matched to a gene: 12. The germline V gene has CDR1 LGHNT and CDR2 FRNRAP. CDR3 sequence: CASGPSGLAGGPRNEQFF. DNA for the CDR3: TGTGCTAGTGGCCCATCGGGACTAGCGGGAGGGCCGAGGAATGAGCAGTTCTTC.

This clone was observed a single time. The V and J genes are TRBV11-1 and TRBJ2-6, with a weak D call TRBD2 (6 bases). With 2 bases removed from V and 0 bases from J, the gap between germline ends came to 14 bases. This CDR3 contains 18 residues. The germline V gene encodes CDR1 SGHAT and CDR2 FQDESV (reference sequence). The DNA of the CDR3 is TGTGCCAGCAGCTTACATGGAGGGTGGGCCTCTGGGGCCAACGTCCTGACTTTC. Residues: CASSLHGGWASGANVLTF.

CDR3 sequence: CASSVARDRGKAFF. The CDR3 DNA is TGTGCCAGCAGCGTAGCTCGGGACAGGGGCAAAGCTTTCTTT. The J gene is TRBJ1-1, the V gene TRBV9, with 10 bases matching TRBD1. Per germline, CDR1 SGDLS and CDR2 YYNGEE. Unmatched junction bases numbered 5, after V lost 0 bases and J lost 9 bases. There are 14 residues in the CDR3.

The V gene is TRBV2, the J gene TRBJ2-7, with 10 bases aligning to TRBD2. Germline values: CDR1 SNHLY, CDR2 FYNNEI. There are 16 residues in the CDR3. V gave up 2 bases and J gave up 3 bases; unmatched junction bases: 7. CDR3 residues: CASSEHPSGSFYEQYF. CDR3 nucleotide sequence: TGTGCCAGCAGTGAACATCCTAGCGGGAGTTTCTACGAGCAGTACTTC.

V is TRBV4-1 and J is TRBJ1-1, with a possible D match to TRBD1 (6 bases). CDR1 and CDR2 from the germline V gene are MGHRA and YSYEKL. The CDR3 has 14 amino acids. V was cut by 0 bases and J by 4 bases, with 9 bases left in between. This CDR3 reads CASSQEGGGTEAFF. CDR3 coding DNA: TGCGCCAGCAGCCAAGAGGGAGGGGGCACTGAAGCTTTCTTT.

The chain uses TRBV10-3 and TRBJ2-7; TRBD2 matches at 13 bases. Losses at the gene ends were 4 bases for V and 2 bases for J; bases not matched to a gene: 5. CDR3 length equals 16 residues. The germline V gene encodes CDR1 ENHRY and CDR2 SYGVKD. For the CDR3, the DNA is TGTGCCATCAGTGGGAAGACTAGCGGGGGGACCTACGAGCAGTACTTC. Protein sequence: CAISGKTSGGTYEQYF.

The chain carries TRBV4-2 and TRBJ2-1; D is uncertain. The germline V and J ends were trimmed by 0 bases and 4 bases, with 7 bases remaining between them. The CDR3 runs 14 residues. Per germline, CDR1 LGHNA and CDR2 YNFKEQ. For the CDR3, the DNA is TGTGCCAGCAGCCAAGACTTCCAGTACAATGAGCAGTTCTTC. This sequence encodes CASSQDFQYNEQFF.

The chain joins TRBV19 to TRBJ1-4, with 10 bases fitting TRBD1. After removal of 5 bases from V and 8 bases from J, the junction contained 8 bases not matched to a gene. The germline V gene encodes CDR1 LNHDA and CDR2 SQIVND (reference sequence). This CDR3 region has 15 residues. The CDR3 nucleotides are TGTGCCAGTAGTTTCGCGACAGGGGGCGACGAAAAACTGTTTTTT. It is translated as CASSFATGGDEKLFF.

Only one count was recorded for this clone. The chain couples TRBV25-1 to TRBJ2-7, with D tentatively TRBD1 (6 bases). Per the germline V gene, CDR1 is MGHDK and CDR2 is SYGVNS. The CDR3 is 15 amino acids. V shed 1 base and J shed 4 bases, with 14 bases lying between them. In nucleotides, the CDR3 is TGTGCCAGCAGTGAATCAGGGGCGGGTTCGTACGAGCAGTACTTC. This encodes CASSESGAGSYEQYF.

This clone was detected once. This chain links TRBV9 with TRBJ2-1; TRBD2 agrees at 8 bases. In germline, CDR1 is SGDLS, CDR2 YYNGEE. The CDR3 has 15 residues. J was trimmed by 5 bases and V by 1 base; bases with no gene match: 5. DNA for the CDR3: TGTGCCAGCAGCGTAACTAGCGGACTTCACAATGAGCAGTTCTTC. Translated: CASSVTSGLHNEQFF.

V gene TRBV6-4 combines with J gene TRBJ2-1; TRBD2 matches 11 bases. The CDR3 is made up of 15 amino acids. Germline V gene sequence: CDR1 MRHNA, CDR2 SNTAGT. V was pared by 5 bases and J by 5 bases, with 5 bases of the junction left unmatched. The CDR3 DNA is TGTGCCAGCAGTCCCCTAGCGGGGGGACACAATGAGCAGTTCTTC. Its translation: CASSPLAGGHNEQFF.

The chain joins TRBV11-3 to TRBJ2-1; D might be TRBD1 (6 bases). From germline, CDR1 is SGHNT and CDR2 YENEEA. Trimming stripped 3 bases from V and 6 bases from J, with 9 bases between. This CDR3 has 13 residues. CDR3 sequence (DNA): TGTGCCAGCAGCTTCGGACAGAGCAATGAGCAGTTCTTC. Encoded protein: CASSFGQSNEQFF.

The gene calls are TRBV4-2 and TRBJ1-5; D ambiguous. The CDR3 is 16 residues long. CDR1 is LGHNA and CDR2 is YNFKEQ in the germline V gene. The V end lost 0 bases, the J end lost 6 bases, and 15 bases lay between the germline ends. The CDR3 region has the DNA TGTGCCAGCAGCCAAGATAAGAGCGAATCGAGTCAGCCCCAGCATTTT. Translation: CASSQDKSESSQPQHF.

The chain links TRBV27 to TRBJ2-1; D perhaps matches TRBD1 (5 bases). The CDR3 runs 14 residues. Trimming left V 0 bases short and J 5 bases short, with 8 bases between. Germline V CDR1 and CDR2: MNHEY, SMNVEV (reference sequence). The CDR3 DNA reads as TGTGCCAGCAGTTTATCGGGGCAGAACAATGAGCAGTTCTTC. It translates to CASSLSGQNNEQFF.

This rearrangement joins TRBV5-1 to TRBJ2-7; 9 bases are shared with TRBD1. Germline-derived CDR1 and CDR2 are SGHRS and YFSETQ. The trim removed 4 bases at V and 3 bases at J, leaving 5 bases unmatched. This CDR3 is 14 amino acids long. The CDR3 reads CASSLDRGDYEQYF. Written as DNA, the CDR3 is TGCGCCAGCAGCCTCGACAGGGGGGACTACGAGCAGTACTTC.

This chain joins TRBV10-3 and TRBJ2-3, with D possibly matching TRBD2 (6 bases). The CDR3 runs to 16 residues. V lost 8 bases and J lost 0, with 18 bases in between. The V gene's germline CDR1 is ENHRY and CDR2 SYGVKD. This CDR3 is CAISRVGGTSTDTQYF. Written as DNA, the CDR3 is TGTGCCATCTCCCGGGTCGGTGGGACTAGCACAGATACGCAGTATTTT.

The chain links TRBV6-1 to TRBJ2-2; 10 bases align to TRBD1. Unmatched junction bases numbered 3, after V lost 8 bases and J lost 0 bases. The CDR3 has 15 amino acids. CDR1 is MNHNS, CDR2 SASEGT, per germline. CDR3 sequence: CASGGQGANTGELFF. DNA for the CDR3: TGTGCCAGCGGCGGACAGGGGGCGAACACCGGGGAGCTGTTTTTT.

The chain links TRBV6-5 to TRBJ2-2, with 9 bases identical to TRBD1. The V segment lost 2 bases and the J segment 5 bases; nucleotides outside the gene matches: 3. The CDR3 length is 15 residues. Germline lookup yields CDR1 MNHEY and CDR2 SVGAGI. CDR3 residues: CASSYTGGFTGELFF. The DNA of the CDR3 is TGTGCCAGCAGTTACACAGGGGGCTTTACCGGGGAGCTGTTTTTT.

The chain joins TRBV7-8 to TRBJ1-2; D is ambiguous. Germline V gene data show CDR1 as SGHVS and CDR2 as FQNEAQ. CDR3 length: 15 residues. The germline V and J ends were trimmed by 5 bases and 4 bases, with 17 bases remaining between them. The CDR3 bases are TGTGCCAGCAGCGTCTCCGAGGGCATCGGCTATGGCTACACCTTC. Its translation is CASSVSEGIGYGYTF.

This chain uses TRBV2 with TRBJ1-2; TRBD1 matches 8 bases. V shed 4 bases, J shed 6 bases, and the junction held 7 bases outside the gene matches. CDR3 length equals 14 residues. Germline V gene data show CDR1 as SNHLY and CDR2 as FYNNEI. CDR3 sequence: CASSVRYRGNGYTF. CDR3 DNA: TGTGCCAGCAGTGTTAGGTACAGGGGGAATGGCTACACCTTC.

The chain joins TRBV27 to TRBJ1-3; 8 bases are shared with TRBD1. V lost 2 bases to trimming and J lost 0 bases; unmatched junction nucleotides: 3. CDR3 length: 16 residues. The germline gives CDR1 MNHEY, CDR2 SMNVEV (reference sequence). The CDR3 is CASSLVGTGSGNTIYF. The CDR3 DNA is TGTGCCAGCAGTTTAGTAGGGACAGGCTCTGGAAACACCATATATTTT.

This clone was observed a few times. J is TRBJ1-1 and V is TRBV19, with a tentative D call TRBD1 (6 bases). Germline V lookup: CDR1 LNHDA, CDR2 SQIVND (reference sequence). This CDR3 region has 12 residues. V lost 11 bases to trimming and J lost 4 bases, with 14 bases between them. CDR3 region: CAVQGGATEAFF. CDR3 sequence (DNA): TGTGCCGTACAGGGAGGGGCCACTGAAGCTTTCTTT.

J is TRBJ2-1 and V is TRBV14, with TRBD2 as a possible D gene (6 bases). CDR1 is SGHDN, CDR2 FVKESK, per germline. The CDR3 totals 16 residues. Trimming took off 1 base at V and 2 bases at J, with 12 bases between the two ends. This chain's CDR3 is CASSQAWRGAYNEQFF. In DNA, the CDR3 is TGTGCCAGCAGCCAAGCGTGGCGGGGAGCCTACAATGAGCAGTTCTTC.

The chain couples TRBV4-3 to TRBJ2-1; weak D call: TRBD1 (5 bases). Trimming stripped 0 bases from V and 5 bases from J, with 11 bases between. Per the germline V gene, CDR1 is LGHNA and CDR2 is YSLEER. CDR3 length equals 15 residues. The CDR3 loop is CASSQDTGEHNEQFF. The CDR3 bases are TGCGCCAGCAGCCAAGATACAGGAGAACACAATGAGCAGTTCTTC.

This rearrangement joins TRBV15 to TRBJ2-1; TRBD2 matches 10 bases. After removal of 0 bases from V and 3 bases from J, the junction contained 8 bases not matched to a gene. Germline loops: CDR1 LNHNV, CDR2 YYDKDF (reference sequence). CDR3 length equals 18 residues. The CDR3 region has the DNA TGTGCCACCAGCAGAGATAAGAGGACTAGCGGAAACTACAATGAGCAGTTCTTC. Its protein product is CATSRDKRTSGNYNEQFF.